The 10 T cell receptor beta chains below were found in one sample sequenced in a study of human T cells and chemical hapten exposure. TCRdb reanalysed the RACE reads using MiXCR and keeps one entry per CDR3 protein. The table includes just over 350,000 distinct CDR3 sequences, over 6% detected once. Time point here: patch test 2, 6 weeks after DPC sensitization. Treatment defined: therapeutic diphenylcyclopropenone sensitization with weekly scalp DPC. The sequencing here drew on whole blood, taken in connection with sensitization to the hapten diphenylcyclopropenone (DPC). The origin of the receptors is a woman younger than 35 with alopecia areata. Some clones in this sample may be carry-over from other donors' samples.

The chain has TRBV20-1 and TRBJ2-7; D not certain. The V end was cut by 5 bases, the J end by 0 bases, with 17 bases between. The CDR3 totals 15 residues. Per the germline V gene, CDR1 is DFQATT and CDR2 is SNEGSKA (reference sequence). DNA for the CDR3: TGCAGTGCTCCCCCCCCGGGCAGCAACTCCTACGAGCAGTACTTC. Translation: CSAPPPGSNSYEQYF.

This clonotype was recorded a few times. V gene TRBV9 combines with J gene TRBJ1-4; 9 nucleotides match TRBD1. The junction had 5 bases not matched to a gene; V was cut back by 0 bases and J by 8 bases. This CDR3 has 15 residues. Germline V gene sequence: CDR1 SGDLS, CDR2 YYNGEE. The CDR3 protein is CASSVASGQGEKLFF. As DNA, the CDR3 is TGTGCCAGCAGCGTAGCGTCGGGACAGGGCGAAAAACTGTTTTTT.

This chain's CDR3 is CASSAGVDTQYF. CDR3 nucleotides: TGTGCCAGCAGCGCAGGGGTAGATACGCAGTATTTT. The rearrangement joins TRBV2 to TRBJ2-3; D perhaps matches TRBD1 (6 bases). V lost 6 bases, J lost 5 bases, and 9 bases lay in between. The germline CDR1 and CDR2 sequences are SNHLY and FYNNEI. The CDR3 is made up of 12 amino acids. Looking up the rest from reference TRBV2 and TRBJ2-3 gives the full variable domain: EPEVTQTPSHQVTQMGQEVILRCVPISNHLYFYWYRQILGQKVEFLVSFYNNEISEKSEIFDDQFSVERPDGSNFTLKIRSTKLEDSAMYFCASSAGVDTQYFGPGTRLTVL.

The chain carries TRBV11-3 and TRBJ2-7; 7 bases agree with TRBD1. Germline CDR1 reads SGHNT; CDR2 reads YENEEA. The trim removed 5 bases at V and 3 bases at J, leaving 4 bases unmatched. The length of the CDR3 is 13 residues. The CDR3 reads CASSTYRGYEQYF. The CDR3 nucleotides read TGTGCCAGCAGCACTTACAGGGGCTACGAGCAGTACTTC.

This clonotype was counted between two and nine times. CDR3 loop: CASSLGSTGGRGETQYF. The DNA for the CDR3 is TGCGCCAGCAGCTTGGGTTCTACAGGGGGCCGAGGAGAGACCCAGTACTTC. The chain employs TRBV5-1 and TRBJ2-5, with 9 bases identical to TRBD1. This CDR3 is built from 17 residues. Germline loops: CDR1 SGHRS, CDR2 YFSETQ. J was trimmed by 4 bases and V by 0 bases; bases with no gene match: 10.

This clonotype has ten or more counts. The chain links TRBV9 to TRBJ2-2, with unresolved D. CDR1 SGDLS and CDR2 YYNGEE come from the germline V gene. The CDR3 has 15 residues. Trimming shortened V by 0 bases and J by 3 bases, and 9 bases separated the two germline ends. The CDR3 region is CASSVDGYHTGELFF. The CDR3, as DNA: TGTGCCAGCAGCGTAGACGGATACCACACCGGGGAGCTGTTTTTT.

The chain links TRBV13 to TRBJ1-1; the match to TRBD1 covers 7 bases. Per germline, CDR1 PRHDT and CDR2 FYEKMQ (reference sequence). V trimming: 1 base; J trimming: 9 bases; junction bases outside the gene matches: 2. The length of the CDR3 is 12 residues. In nucleotides, the CDR3 is TGTGCCAGCAGCTTAGTACAGGGGCAAGCTTTCTTT. Its protein product is CASSLVQGQAFF.

This clonotype ranks as medium-sized. The chain carries TRBV4-3 and TRBJ2-3, with 11 bases that match TRBD2. This CDR3 spans 16 amino acids. CDR1 and CDR2 (germline): LGHNA, YSLEER. After removal of 1 base from V and 2 bases from J, the junction contained 2 bases not matched to a gene. CDR3 sequence (DNA): TGCGCCAGCAGCCAAGCGGGACTAGCGGACACAGATACGCAGTATTTT. Translated: CASSQAGLADTDTQYF.

This clonotype has only a few counts. V is TRBV28 and J is TRBJ1-1; D call uncertain. Germline CDR1 and CDR2: MDHEN and SYDVKM. The V end was cut by 9 bases, the J end by 0 bases, with 14 bases between. The CDR3 contains 14 residues. CDR3 nucleotide sequence: TGTGCCAGTCACCTCCCGGGCATGAACACTGAAGCTTTCTTT. This translates into CASHLPGMNTEAFF. Using reference TRBV28 and TRBJ1-1 for the parts outside the CDR3, the full variable domain is DVKVTQSSRYLVKRTGEKVFLECVQDMDHENMFWYRQDPGLGLRLIYFSYDVKMKEKGDIPEGYSVSREKKERFSLILESASTNQTSMYLCASHLPGMNTEAFFGQGTRLTVV.

The chain links TRBV3-1 to TRBJ1-2, with a possible D match to TRBD1 (6 bases). Germline V gives CDR1 LGHDT, CDR2 YNNKEL (reference sequence). The ends were cut back, 0 bases at V and 7 bases at J, with 21 bases in the middle. CDR3 length: 17 residues. The CDR3 coding sequence is TGTGCCAGCAGCCAAGAAAATGTCTCAGGGGATTTTCCTGGCTACACCTTC. Translating gives CASSQENVSGDFPGYTF.